This T cell receptor beta chain was obtained from a study of blood T cell repertoires in COVID-19. V gave up 7 bases and J gave up 0 bases, with 9 bases separating them. This CDR3 contains 13 residues. Germline assignment: CDR1 ENHRY and CDR2 SYGVKD. Here immunoSEQ multiplex PCR was the method, and the copy in TCRdb shows in-frame clones only, minus some. Among about 270,000 clones listed, roughly 82% were seen once. The chain uses TRBV10-3 and TRBJ1-1; D is ambiguous. The receptor was derived from an elderly woman with COVID-19, enrolled during active disease. The material sequenced was peripheral blood. The CDR3 nucleotides read TGTGCCATCATTGACGGGATGAACACTGAAGCTTTCTTT. Translated, it gives CAIIDGMNTEAFF.